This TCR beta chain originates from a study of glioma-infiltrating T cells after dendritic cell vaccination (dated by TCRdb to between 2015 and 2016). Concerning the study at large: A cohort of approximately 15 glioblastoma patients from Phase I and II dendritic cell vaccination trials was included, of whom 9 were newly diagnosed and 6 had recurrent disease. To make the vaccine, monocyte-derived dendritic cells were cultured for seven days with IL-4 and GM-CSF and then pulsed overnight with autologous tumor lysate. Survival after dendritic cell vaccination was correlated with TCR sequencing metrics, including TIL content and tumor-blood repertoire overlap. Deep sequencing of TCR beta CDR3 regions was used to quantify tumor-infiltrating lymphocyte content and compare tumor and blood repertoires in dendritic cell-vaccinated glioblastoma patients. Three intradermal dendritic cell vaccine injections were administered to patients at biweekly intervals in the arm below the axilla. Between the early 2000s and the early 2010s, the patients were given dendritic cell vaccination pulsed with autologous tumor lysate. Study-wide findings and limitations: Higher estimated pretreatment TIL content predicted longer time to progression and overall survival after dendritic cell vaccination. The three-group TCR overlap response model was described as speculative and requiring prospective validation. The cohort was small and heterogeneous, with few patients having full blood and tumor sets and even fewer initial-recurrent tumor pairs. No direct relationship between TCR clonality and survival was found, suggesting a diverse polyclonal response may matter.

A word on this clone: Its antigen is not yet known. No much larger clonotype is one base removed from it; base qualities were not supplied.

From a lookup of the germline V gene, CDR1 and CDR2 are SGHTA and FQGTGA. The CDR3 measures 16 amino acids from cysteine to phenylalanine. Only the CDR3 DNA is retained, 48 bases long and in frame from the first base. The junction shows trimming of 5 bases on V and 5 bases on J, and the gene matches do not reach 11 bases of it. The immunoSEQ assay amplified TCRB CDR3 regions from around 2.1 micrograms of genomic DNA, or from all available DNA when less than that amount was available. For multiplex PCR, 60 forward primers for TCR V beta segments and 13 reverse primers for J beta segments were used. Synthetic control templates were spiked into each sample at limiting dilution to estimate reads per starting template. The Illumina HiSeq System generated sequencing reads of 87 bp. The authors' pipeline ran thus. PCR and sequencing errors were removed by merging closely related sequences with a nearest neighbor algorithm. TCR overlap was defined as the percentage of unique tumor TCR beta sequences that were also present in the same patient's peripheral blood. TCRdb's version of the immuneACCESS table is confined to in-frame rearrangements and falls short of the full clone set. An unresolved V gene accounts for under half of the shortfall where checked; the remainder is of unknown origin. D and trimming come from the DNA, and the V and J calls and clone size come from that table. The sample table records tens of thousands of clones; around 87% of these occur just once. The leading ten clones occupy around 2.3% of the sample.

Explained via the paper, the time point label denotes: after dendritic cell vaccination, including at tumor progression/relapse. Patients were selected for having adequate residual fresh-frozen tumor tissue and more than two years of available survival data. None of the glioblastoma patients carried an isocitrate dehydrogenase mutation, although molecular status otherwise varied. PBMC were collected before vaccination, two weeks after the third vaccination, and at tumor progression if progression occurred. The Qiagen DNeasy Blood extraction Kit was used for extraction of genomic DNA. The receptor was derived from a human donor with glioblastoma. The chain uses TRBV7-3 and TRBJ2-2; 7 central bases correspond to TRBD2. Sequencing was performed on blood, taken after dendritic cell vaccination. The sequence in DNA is TGTGCCAGCAGCCCGAGGGAGGGCAGGGCTACCGGGGAGCTGTTTTTT. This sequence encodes CASSPREGRATGELFF.